The 9 T cell receptor beta chains in this list originate from one sample, sequenced in a study of beta chain features in type 1 diabetes. Of the isolated RNA, all was reverse transcribed, and so the sequenced material was expressed TCRB transcripts. Sequencing used immunoSEQ multiplex PCR; TCRdb keeps in-frame clones, though not all of them. Of almost 350,000 clones listed, 6.5% to 10% were seen once; the top ten hold under 0.5%. The specimen was central memory CD4+ T cells from blood. The receptor set was obtained from a woman aged 18-29 years in good health.

This chain links TRBV7-9 with TRBJ2-7, with D tentatively TRBD2 (6 bases). Germline CDR1 reads SEHNR; CDR2 reads FQNEAQ (reference sequence). CDR3 length: 14 amino acids. The ends were cut back, 5 bases at V and 3 bases at J, with 14 bases in the middle. Here the CDR3 reads CASSHNMTSYEQYF. The CDR3 nucleotides read TGTGCCAGCAGCCACAACATGACTAGCTACGAGCAGTACTTC.

The chain recombines TRBV7-6 with TRBJ2-3, with D perhaps matching TRBD2 (5 bases). Trimming stripped 8 bases from V and 3 bases from J, with 15 bases between. CDR1 and CDR2 from the germline V gene are SGHVS and FNYEAQ. The CDR3 consists of 14 residues. This CDR3 is CASASQPGTDTQYF. The CDR3 bases are TGTGCCAGCGCGAGCCAGCCGGGGACAGATACGCAGTATTTT.

There are a few counts of this clone. This chain links TRBV7-2 with TRBJ2-1, with 7 bases that match TRBD1. The CDR3 runs 15 residues. V was pared by 9 bases and J by 0 bases, with 8 bases of the junction left unmatched. The germline V gene has CDR1 SGHTA and CDR2 FQGNSA. The CDR3 loop reads CASTGQASSYNEQFF. CDR3 coding DNA: TGTGCCAGTACAGGACAGGCCAGCTCCTACAATGAGCAGTTCTTC.

This clone was seen only a few times. The J gene is TRBJ1-5, the V gene TRBV6-6; TRBD1 is a possible D gene (5 bases). Germline V gene sequence: CDR1 MNHNY, CDR2 SVGAGI (reference sequence). CDR3 size: 13 residues. Trimming left V 6 bases short and J 6 bases short, with 12 bases between. CDR3 nucleotide sequence: TGTGCCAGCAGGGAGAGGGACGTTCAGCCCCAGCATTTT. It yields the protein CASRERDVQPQHF.

The chain's CDR3 is CSANPTNQYF. The CDR3 bases are TGCAGTGCTAACCCGACAAATCAGTACTTC. V and J are TRBV20-1 and TRBJ2-7; the D is unclear. CDR1 and CDR2 (germline): DFQATT, SNEGSKA (reference sequence). V dropped 4 bases and J dropped 10 bases, with 11 bases sitting between them. CDR3 length equals 10 residues.

The gene calls are TRBV25-1 and TRBJ2-5; TRBD2 aligns across 10 bases. The ends lost 2 bases at V and 2 bases at J; junction bases unmatched: 5. The CDR3 has 16 amino acids. Germline CDR1 reads MGHDK; CDR2 reads SYGVNS. The CDR3 loop is CASSEGLAGGQETQYF. The CDR3 DNA sequence: TGTGCCAGCAGTGAAGGGTTAGCGGGAGGACAAGAGACCCAGTACTTC.

This clone was seen a few times. The rearrangement links TRBV6-5 to TRBJ1-5; D not certain. The CDR3 extends over 13 amino acids. The V gene lost 4 bases and the J gene lost 2 bases, with 6 bases spanning the gap. Germline loops: CDR1 MNHEY, CDR2 SVGAGI. The CDR3 is CASSLQGNQPQHF. DNA of the CDR3: TGTGCCAGCAGTTTGCAGGGCAATCAGCCCCAGCATTTT.

A few counts support this clone. The J gene is TRBJ2-7, the V gene TRBV29-1, with D tentatively TRBD1 (5 bases). V was clipped by 5 bases and J by 7 bases, with 18 bases between them. The CDR3 contains 13 residues. Germline CDR1 SQVTM, CDR2 ANQGSEA. In DNA, the CDR3 is TGCAGCGTTACCAGAGACAGACCGCGGGAGCAGTACTTC. Protein: CSVTRDRPREQYF.

This clone was recorded at least ten times. The chain couples TRBV2 to TRBJ2-4; maybe TRBD2 (5 bases). The germline V and J ends were trimmed by 8 bases and 5 bases, with 7 bases remaining between them. The CDR3 is 11 amino acids. Per germline, CDR1 SNHLY and CDR2 FYNNEI. The CDR3 is CASLLENIQYF. The CDR3 DNA reads TGTGCCAGCCTACTAGAAAACATTCAGTACTTC.